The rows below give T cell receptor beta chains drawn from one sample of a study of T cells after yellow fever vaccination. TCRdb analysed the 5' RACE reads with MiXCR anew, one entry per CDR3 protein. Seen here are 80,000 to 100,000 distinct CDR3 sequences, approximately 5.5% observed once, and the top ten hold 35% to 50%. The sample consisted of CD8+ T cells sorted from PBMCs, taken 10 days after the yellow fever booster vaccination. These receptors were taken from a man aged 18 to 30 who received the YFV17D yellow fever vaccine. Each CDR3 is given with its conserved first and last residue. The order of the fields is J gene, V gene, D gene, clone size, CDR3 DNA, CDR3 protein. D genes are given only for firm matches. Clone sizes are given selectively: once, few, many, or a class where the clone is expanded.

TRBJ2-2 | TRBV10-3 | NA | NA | TGTGCCATCAGAACCTCAGGCGGCCCCTTGCCCGGGGAGCTGTTTTTT | CAIRTSGGPLPGELFF
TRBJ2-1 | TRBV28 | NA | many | TGTGCCAGCAGTTTAATCCCTCCCTACAATGAGCAGTTCTTC | CASSLIPPYNEQFF
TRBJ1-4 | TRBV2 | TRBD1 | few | TGTGCCAGCAGTGCCGGGAAGGGGGCGAATGAAAAACTGTTTTTT | CASSAGKGANEKLFF
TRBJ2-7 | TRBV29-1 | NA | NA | TGCAGTACGGGGACGGGAACCTACGAGCAGTACTTC | CSTGTGTYEQYF
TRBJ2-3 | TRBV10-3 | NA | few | TGTGCTACCAGGGGGGACTATATCGCAGATACGCAGTATTTT | CATRGDYIADTQYF
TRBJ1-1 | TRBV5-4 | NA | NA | TGTGCCAGCAGCTTGGTACAGGGCGTGAACACTGAAGCTTTCTTT | CASSLVQGVNTEAFF
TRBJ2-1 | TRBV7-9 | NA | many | TGTGCCAGCAGCTTAGTAGGAAGCAATGAGCAGTTCTTC | CASSLVGSNEQFF
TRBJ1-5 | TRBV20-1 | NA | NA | TGCAGTGCTAGAGACAGGGACAATCAGCCCCAGCATTTT | CSARDRDNQPQHF
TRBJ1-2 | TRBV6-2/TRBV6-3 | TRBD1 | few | TGTGCCAGCAGTTATACAGGGGGCGGAGGCTATGGCTACACCTTC | CASSYTGGGGYGYTF
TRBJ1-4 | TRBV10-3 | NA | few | TGTGCCATCAGTGACCCCGGCCCGGGGACTTTTAATGAAAAACTGTTTTTT | CAISDPGPGTFNEKLFF
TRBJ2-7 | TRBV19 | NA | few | TGTGCCAGCACGAGCGGGACATCCCACGAGCAGTACTTC | CASTSGTSHEQYF
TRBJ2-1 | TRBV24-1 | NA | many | TGTGCCACCAGTGACTATCGCGATGTCTACAATGAGCAGTTCTTC | CATSDYRDVYNEQFF
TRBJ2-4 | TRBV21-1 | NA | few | TGTGCCAGCTCTGGACACCGTCTGGCCAAAAACATTCAGTACTTC | CASSGHRLAKNIQYF
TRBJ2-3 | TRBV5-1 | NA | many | TGCGCCAGCAGTCAGTCTTTGGCCCCGGGGGATACGCAGTATTTT | CASSQSLAPGDTQYF
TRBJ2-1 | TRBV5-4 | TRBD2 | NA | TGTGCCAGCAGCTCTAACGGGGGGGCCTACAATGAGCAGTTCTTC | CASSSNGGAYNEQFF
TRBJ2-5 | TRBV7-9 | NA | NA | TGTGCCAGTGGGGCCTCCAAGACCCAGTACTTC | CASGASKTQYF
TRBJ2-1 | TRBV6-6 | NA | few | TGTGCCAGCAGTCATAGAGCACAGCCTTTCAATGAGCAGTTCTTC | CASSHRAQPFNEQFF
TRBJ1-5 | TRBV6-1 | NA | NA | TGTGCCAGCAGTGAAGACGCTAGCAATCAGCCCCAGCATTTT | CASSEDASNQPQHF
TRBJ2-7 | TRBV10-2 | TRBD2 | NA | TGCGCCAGCAGTTTGATTAGCGGGGCCTCCGAGCAGTACTTC | CASSLISGASEQYF
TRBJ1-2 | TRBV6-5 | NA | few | TGTGCCAGCAGTTATGGAGCCTATGGCTACACCTTC | CASSYGAYGYTF
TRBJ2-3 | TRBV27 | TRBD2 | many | TGTGCCAGCACCATTAGCGGGGGGACAGATACGCAGTATTTT | CASTISGGTDTQYF
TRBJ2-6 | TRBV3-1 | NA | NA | TGTGCCAGCAGCCAAGCCTCGGAGCGGGGGGACAGGCTGATCTCTGGGGCCAACGTCCTGACTTTC | CASSQASERGDRLISGANVLTF